Reported below is one T cell receptor (beta chain). The target of this receptor is not known. Base qualities are not at hand, and no much larger clone is one base apart. The germline V gene gives CDR1 as MNHNS and CDR2 as SASEGT. From the cysteine up to the phenylalanine, the CDR3 has a length of 15 residues. Left in the record is the CDR3 DNA by itself, 45 bases read in frame from the first base. Unmatched junction bases come to 9, with V trimmed by 5 bases and J by 8 bases. The meaning of the sample's treatment or condition label: approximately nine-day PBMC culture with coronavirus spike peptide pools or control peptides (ViraFEST assay). To expand antigen-specific T cells with peptide pools and then pick out the expanded clonotypes through TCR sequencing, the study relied on the ViraFEST assay. The positive SARS-CoV-2 PCR tests of the convalescent patients were dated from March to December 2020, before the Alpha, Beta and Delta variants emerged in the United States. PBMCs were cultured at around 2 million per well in IMDM supplemented with 5% human AB serum and 8.5 to 10 IU/ml IL-2, with about 9 ug/ml peptide pools added. Half of the culture medium was replaced with fresh IL-2-containing medium on days 3 and 7. Once the cells had been in culture for around nine days, the EasySep CD4+ T cell isolation kit was used to isolate CD4+ T cells by negative selection. Ficoll-Paque Plus gradient centrifugation was used to isolate PBMCs from whole blood, and the isolated PBMCs were then either used fresh or cryopreserved at -140C. Triplicate wells were generally used for each culture condition.

This sample is part of a study of vaccination and CD4 T cells after COVID-19 (dated by TCRdb to between 2021 and 2023). For context, the study as a whole: SARS-CoV-2 positivity had been established in the convalescent patients by nasal swab PCR, and mild disease was recorded in roughly 9 of these patients and severe disease in one. The spike-specific CD4+ TCR repertoire was compared before and after mRNA vaccination in nine to ten COVID-19 convalescent patients and a few infection-naive healthy vaccine recipients. Six males and four females were included in the convalescent cohort, with two Hispanic individuals, seven Caucasians, two Asians and one multiracial person represented. Post-vaccine blood samples were collected a median of about 11 weeks after the second vaccine dose, ranging from about 13 to 241 days. Culture stimuli were overlapping spike peptide pools from SARS-CoV-2 and from the common cold coronaviruses HCoV-NL63, HCoV-OC43 and HCoV-229E. Each participant got two doses of either the Pfizer-BioNTech BNT162b2 vaccine (n=8) or the Moderna mRNA-1273 vaccine (n=2). Control cultures received a CEFX viral epitope pool as the positive control, an HIV-1 Nef peptide pool as the negative control, or no peptide. Post-COVID blood samples from convalescent patients were collected a median of approximately 93 days after diagnosis, with a range of roughly 30 to 170 days. Broader findings and caveats from the paper: In convalescent patients, a median approximately 86% of post-vaccine SARS-CoV-2-reactive clones were detected only after vaccination, suggesting vaccine-specific priming. Nearly all vaccine-specific clones in convalescent patients (304 of 307) were mono-reactive for SARS-CoV-2 spike rather than cross-reactive with common cold coronaviruses. The study included relatively few convalescent patients and did not analyze early timepoints after natural infection. The median number of SARS-CoV-2-reactive clonotypes rose from fewer than 25 after infection to 38 after vaccination, but the change was not significant.

The library was generated by PCR. DNA from cultured CD4+ T cells underwent TCR sequencing with the Oncomine TCR Beta short-read assay at the Johns Hopkins FTIC core. Genomic DNA was extracted from the cultured CD4+ T cells with the QIAamp micro DNA kit. Oncomine TCR Beta libraries from cultured CD4+ T cells were pooled using unique dual indexes and sequenced on an Illumina iSeq 100. As for the original processing: Non-productive sequences were removed, and CDR3s that did not start with C, did not end with F or W, or were shorter than 7 amino acids were discarded. Antigen-specific clonotypes were identified with the MANAFEST web application by comparing peptide-stimulated wells with reference and other culture wells. Positive clones required FDR below 0.05, an odds ratio above 5, and productive frequency above 0.1% in at least two of three replicate wells. A clonotype counted as cross-reactive if it showed significant expansion both in the SARS-CoV-2 spike wells and in at least one common cold coronavirus spike condition. CDR3 homology was assessed with Levenshtein distances (stringdist) and unrooted phylogenetic trees (ape) in R version 3.6.1. TCRdb reprocessing: public reads trimmed at Q25 with fastp, clones called with MiXCR, in-frame beta chains kept. Identical CDR3 proteins give one entry, which carries the most common genes and DNA. The V and J calls were not made by the authors but by TCRdb's processing. Across this sample there are 15,000 to 20,000 distinct CDR3 sequences, with 55% to 60% seen only once. The ten largest make up almost 10% of the sample.

This receptor was obtained from a human donor who had recovered from COVID-19. The specimen was CD4+ T cells from blood, cultured in vitro, collected after SARS-CoV-2 vaccination. The chain couples TRBV6-1 to TRBJ1-4; 9 of the junction bases match TRBD1. The nucleotides read TGTGCCAGCAGTACCCCGGGACAGGGAGTAGAAAAACTGTTTTTT. The translation is CASSTPGQGVEKLFF.